This section outlines one T cell receptor (beta chain) sequence together with its context. The CDR3 contains 14 residues. Germline V gives CDR1 MNHNS, CDR2 SASEGT. V shed 3 bases, J shed 7 bases, and the junction held 2 bases outside the gene matches. Using immunoSEQ multiplex PCR, the repertoire was profiled, and TCRdb retains in-frame clones only, with some absent. The sample consists of around 140,000 clones, about 90% of them appearing once. The data are from a study of control samples from healthy donors and cancer patients. The TCR comes from a man aged 45-65 years with head and neck cancer. Specimen: PBMCs. The chain is built from TRBV6-1 and TRBJ2-2; TRBD1 aligns across 10 bases. The DNA for the CDR3 is TGTGCCAGCAGTGATCGGGACAGGGGCGGGGAGCTGTTTTTT. It encodes CASSDRDRGGELFF.